This record covers a single T cell receptor beta chain. The data stem from a study of blood T cell repertoires in COVID-19. Overall study context: PBMCs, B-cell-depleted T cells, or T cells provided the cDNA or gDNA that made up the material.

V was cut by 0 bases and J by 5 bases, with 16 bases left in between. The germline V gene encodes CDR1 SGHTA and CDR2 FQGNSA. This CDR3 comprises 16 residues. Original processing methods: Nucleated cell number was recorded as an estimate derived from reference gene primer amplification. This table comes from immunoSEQ multiplex PCR, and its TCRdb copy is limited to in-frame clones, with some not included. Clone size and the V and J calls come from that table; the DNA yielded D and trimming. Of 400,000 to 500,000 clones in the sample, 86% were seen once. Specimen: peripheral blood. This chain connects TRBV7-2 to TRBJ2-5, with D possibly TRBD2 on 7 matching bases. This receptor was identified in a woman aged 25-40 years with active or convalescent COVID-19. The CDR3 here is CASSLAWGGAGETQYF. The DNA of the CDR3 is TGTGCCAGCAGCTTAGCGTGGGGGGGGGCCGGTGAGACCCAGTACTTC.